The source of this T cell receptor beta chain is a study of control samples from healthy donors and cancer patients. V was clipped by 10 bases and J by 1 base, with 8 bases between them. CDR3 length: 11 amino acids. Germline CDR1 reads MDHEN; CDR2 reads SYDVKM. Some clones are missing from TCRdb's copy, which holds only in-frame ones; the method was immunoSEQ multiplex PCR. The profile shows tens of thousands of clones, almost 85% of them singletons. Sequencing was done on a sample of blood. The chain combines TRBV28 with TRBJ2-7; the D gene is possibly TRBD1 (5 bases). The source of this sequence is a middle-aged man in good health. This CDR3 reads CAIPGSYEQYF. DNA of the CDR3: TGTGCCATCCCAGGGTCCTACGAGCAGTACTTC.